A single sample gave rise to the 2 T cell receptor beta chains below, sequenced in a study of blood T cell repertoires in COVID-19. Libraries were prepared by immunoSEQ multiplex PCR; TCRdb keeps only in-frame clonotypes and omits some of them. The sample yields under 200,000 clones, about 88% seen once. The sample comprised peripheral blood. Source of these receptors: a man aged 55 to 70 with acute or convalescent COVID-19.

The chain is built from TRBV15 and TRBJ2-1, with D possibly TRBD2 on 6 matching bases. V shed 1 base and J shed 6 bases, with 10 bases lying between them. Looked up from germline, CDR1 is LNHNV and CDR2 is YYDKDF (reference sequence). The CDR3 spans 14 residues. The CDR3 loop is CATSRGRAVNEQFF. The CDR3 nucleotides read TGTGCCACCAGCAGAGGGAGGGCGGTCAATGAGCAGTTCTTC.

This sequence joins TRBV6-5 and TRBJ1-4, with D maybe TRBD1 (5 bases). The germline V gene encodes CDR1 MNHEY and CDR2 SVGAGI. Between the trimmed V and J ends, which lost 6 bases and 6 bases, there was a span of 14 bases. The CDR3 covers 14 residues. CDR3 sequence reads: CASSIQGGDEKLFF. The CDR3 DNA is TGTGCCAGCAGCATCCAGGGTGGGGATGAAAAACTGTTTTTT.